Listed here are 12 T cell receptor beta chains from one sample, sequenced in a study of CD8 T cells in Susac syndrome. RNA totalling about 0.45 to 1 ug underwent reverse transcription with random hexamers. TCRdb recomputed calls from the immunoSEQ multiplex PCR reads with MiXCR, one row per CDR3 protein. The data hold over 350,000 distinct CDR3 sequences, with 75% to 90% observed a single time. The sequenced sample was CD8+ T cells from PBMCs. The source is a human donor with multiple sclerosis.

V usage is TRBV27 and J usage is TRBJ1-2, with D possibly matching TRBD1 (6 bases). This CDR3 has 13 amino acids. CDR1 MNHEY and CDR2 SMNVEV come from the germline V gene (reference sequence). The ends were cut back, 3 bases at V and 7 bases at J, with 12 bases in the middle. The CDR3 loop is CASSLGDRSGYTF. The CDR3 nucleotides read TGTGCCAGCAGTTTGGGAGACAGGTCTGGCTACACCTTC.

This chain connects TRBV28 to TRBJ2-7, with D maybe TRBD2 (5 bases). This CDR3 has 15 residues. Germline V CDR1 and CDR2: MDHEN, SYDVKM. V shed 5 bases and J shed 0 bases, with 14 bases lying between them. CDR3 sequence reads: CASSPVGLLSYEQYF. The CDR3 coding sequence is TGTGCCAGCAGTCCCGTCGGACTCCTCTCCTACGAGCAGTACTTC. Supplemented by reference TRBV28 and TRBJ2-7, the full variable domain reads DVKVTQSSRYLVKRTGEKVFLECVQDMDHENMFWYRQDPGLGLRLIYFSYDVKMKEKGDIPEGYSVSREKKERFSLILESASTNQTSMYLCASSPVGLLSYEQYFGPGTRLTVT.

V usage is TRBV3-1 and J usage is TRBJ2-5; 8 bases align to TRBD1. The V and J ends lost 0 bases and 5 bases, in that order; junction bases with no gene match: 2. Looked up from germline, CDR1 is LGHDT and CDR2 is YNNKEL (reference sequence). The CDR3 consists of 14 residues. CDR3 sequence: CASSQDYRGETQYF. Here the CDR3 DNA reads TGTGCCAGCAGCCAAGACTACAGGGGGGAGACCCAGTACTTC.

This clonotype was counted a single time. V is TRBV2 and J is TRBJ1-5; unclear D gene. There are 13 residues in the CDR3. CDR1 is SNHLY and CDR2 is FYNNEI in the germline V gene. Trimming removed 2 bases at V and 7 bases at J, with 9 bases between. The CDR3 sequence is CASSEWAGQPQHF. The DNA of the CDR3 is TGTGCCAGCAGTGAATGGGCCGGGCAGCCCCAGCATTTT.

The chain carries TRBV28 and TRBJ2-7; tentatively, D is TRBD1 or TRBD2 (5 bases each). V gave up 6 bases and J gave up 2 bases, with 26 bases separating them. The CDR3 totals 18 residues. Germline CDR1 and CDR2: MDHEN and SYDVKM. The CDR3 nucleotides read TGTGCCAGCAGAGGCACCCGGGACCGAGGACCCGGTCCCTACGAGCAGTACTTC. It yields the protein CASRGTRDRGPGPYEQYF.

The chain joins TRBV7-9 to TRBJ2-5; TRBD1 or TRBD2 may be the D gene (5 bases each). V gave up 8 bases and J gave up 5 bases, with 21 bases separating them. This CDR3 comprises 15 residues. Germline loops: CDR1 SEHNR, CDR2 FQNEAQ (reference sequence). In nucleotides, the CDR3 is TGTGCCAGCGGACCGGGACCGCCGATGGGGGAGACCCAGTACTTC. Translating it yields CASGPGPPMGETQYF.

This clonotype was recorded a few times. The V and J genes are TRBV19 and TRBJ1-2; D is perhaps TRBD1 (5 bases). Trimming removed 6 bases at V and 6 bases at J, with 5 bases between. CDR1 is LNHDA, CDR2 SQIVND, per germline (reference sequence). The CDR3 is 10 amino acids. CDR3 sequence reads: CASRGDGYTF. The CDR3 coding sequence is TGTGCCAGTAGAGGGGATGGCTACACCTTC.

The rearrangement joins TRBV29-1 to TRBJ1-2; no definite D call. The CDR3 is made up of 10 amino acids. V lost 4 bases and J 6 bases, leaving 6 bases between the germline ends. Germline CDR1 reads SQVTM; CDR2 reads ANQGSEA. The DNA for the CDR3 is TGCAGCGTTGTGAGCGATGGCTACACCTTC. Translated, it gives CSVVSDGYTF.

The chain employs TRBV6-1 and TRBJ1-2, with TRBD1 identical over 8 bases. Germline lookup yields CDR1 MNHNS and CDR2 SASEGT. The CDR3 length is 16 residues. The V gene end was trimmed by 3 bases and the J gene end by 11 bases; junction bases not matched to a gene: 17. CDR3 coding DNA: TGTGCCAGCAGTGATACTTTTTCGGAGACAGGGGAGACGTACACCTTC. Protein product: CASSDTFSETGETYTF.

V is TRBV27 and J is TRBJ2-7, with 10 bases fitting TRBD1. The germline gives CDR1 MNHEY, CDR2 SMNVEV (reference sequence). V dropped 6 bases and J dropped 4; count of bases not matched to a gene: 6. CDR3 size: 14 residues. The CDR3 here is CASSAPGQGYEQYF. The CDR3 DNA reads as TGTGCCAGCAGCGCTCCGGGACAGGGGTACGAGCAGTACTTC.

This chain uses TRBV3-1 with TRBJ2-7; TRBD2 is a possible D gene (6 bases). V was shortened by 1 base and J by 5 bases, with 12 bases between the two germline ends. This CDR3 region has 14 residues. Per germline, CDR1 LGHDT and CDR2 YNNKEL (reference sequence). In DNA form, the CDR3 reads TGTGCCAGCAGCCAAGGACGCGGGGACCACGAGCAGTACTTC. This encodes CASSQGRGDHEQYF.

In its sample, this clonotype was seen once. The rearrangement joins TRBV5-6 to TRBJ2-7; 8 bases align to TRBD1. The CDR3 extends over 16 amino acids. The germline V gene encodes CDR1 SGHDT and CDR2 YYEEEE. V was pared by 4 bases and J by 2 bases, with 11 bases of the junction left unmatched. In nucleotides, the CDR3 is TGTGCCAGCAGCACCAAACAGGGGGTCGGGGCCTACGAGCAGTACTTC. Its protein is CASSTKQGVGAYEQYF.